The clone carrying this T cell receptor (beta chain) was recorded many times. Its antigen is unknown. The source of the sample is a study of identical twins. Study conclusions and caveats: Reduced insertions were recorded for abundant cord blood beta clonotypes, with no such pattern in memory repertoires. For monozygotic twins, models underestimated out-of-frame TCR alpha sharing.

Unique molecular identifiers were in the cDNA, with template-switch universal primer binding. TCRdb reprocessed the 5' RACE reads via MiXCR and lists one record per CDR3 protein. The sample holds approximately 260,000 distinct CDR3 sequences, about 8% seen once. This same sample was also taken into another study, of yellow fever vaccine responses in identical twins.

The sequenced sample consisted of CD8+ T cells sorted from blood. The receptor's source is a woman between 18 and 29 years old in good health.

The CDR3 reads CASSLPSGGSEYNEQFF. The CDR3 DNA sequence: TGTGCCAGCAGTTTACCTAGCGGGGGGTCGGAGTACAATGAGCAGTTCTTC. The chain couples TRBV27 to TRBJ2-1; 11 bases are a match to TRBD2. Germline trimming cut 2 bases from V and 4 bases from J; bases unmatched to any gene: 7. Germline-derived CDR1 and CDR2 are MNHEY and SMNVEV (reference sequence). The CDR3 contains 17 residues.